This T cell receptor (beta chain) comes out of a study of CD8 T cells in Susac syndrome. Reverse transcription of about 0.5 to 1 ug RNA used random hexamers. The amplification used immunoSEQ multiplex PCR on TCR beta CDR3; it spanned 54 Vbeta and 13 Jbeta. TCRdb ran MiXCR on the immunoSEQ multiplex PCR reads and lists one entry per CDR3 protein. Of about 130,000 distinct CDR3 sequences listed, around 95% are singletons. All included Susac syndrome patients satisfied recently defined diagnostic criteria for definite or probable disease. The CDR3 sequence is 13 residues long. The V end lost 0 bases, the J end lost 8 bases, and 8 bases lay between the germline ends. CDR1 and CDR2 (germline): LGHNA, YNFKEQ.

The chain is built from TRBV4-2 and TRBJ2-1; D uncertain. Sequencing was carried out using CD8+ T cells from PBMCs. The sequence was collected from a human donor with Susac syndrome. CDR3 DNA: TGTGCCAGCAGCCAAGAAAGTTTGGATGAGCAGTTCTTC. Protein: CASSQESLDEQFF.